Detailed here is one T cell receptor beta chain. The record originates from a study of OX40 agonist ivuxolimab in advanced cancers. Method: immunoSEQ multiplex PCR; TCRdb's copy keeps in-frame clones and lacks some. The profile shows 57,000 or so clones, roughly 86% of them singletons. The receptor comes from an adult with an advanced solid tumor such as melanoma, head and neck, liver or kidney cancer. The starting material was CD4+ or CD8+ T cells sorted from blood, obtained in a trial of the OX40 agonist ivuxolimab.

CDR3 protein: CASSLYRVRDGPTEAFF. Written as DNA, the CDR3 is TGTGCCAGCAGCTTATACAGAGTCCGGGACGGGCCCACTGAAGCTTTCTTT. V usage is TRBV5-4 and J usage is TRBJ1-1, with D possibly TRBD1 on 5 matching bases. With 2 bases removed from V and 4 bases from J, the gap between germline ends came to 21 bases. The CDR3 covers 17 residues. The germline V gene encodes CDR1 SGHNT and CDR2 YYREEE (reference sequence).